The source of this T cell receptor beta chain is a study of blood T cells in healthy people across ages. Overall study results and limits: Higher naive T cell percentage went strongly together with higher TCR beta diversity. Donor CMV status was unknown, possibly confounding expanded clonotype changes.

Total RNA amounts of at least 5 micrograms were extracted per sample. PCR was performed a second time for about 7 to 11 cycles using a sample-barcoded 5' primer and a J-beta primer mix. TCRdb processed the 5' RACE reads anew with MiXCR; each CDR3 protein has one entry. The data show roughly 800,000 distinct CDR3 sequences, with around 24% seen just once and around 2.9% held by the top ten. Trimming pared 1 base from V and 6 bases from J, leaving 12 bases between. Germline V gene lookup returns CDR1 LGHDT and CDR2 YNNKEL (reference sequence). This CDR3 contains 15 residues. To note about this clonotype: Antigen specificity is unknown.

The sample also formed part of further work on T cells of mothers and their children. From that paper: A few healthy Caucasian mothers, along with their six children, served as the donors.

Sequenced material: blood. The origin of this receptor is a boy aged 10-17 years in good health. The J gene is TRBJ2-2, the V gene TRBV3-1, with unresolved D. The CDR3 here is CASSQGSPWAGELFF. The CDR3 DNA reads TGTGCCAGCAGCCAAGGGTCCCCCTGGGCCGGGGAGCTGTTTTTT.